The table lists the clone carrying this TCR beta chain with a count of one. Its specificity is not known. This specimen belongs to a study of T cells in narcolepsy. Overall study findings and caveats: HCRT-specific and TRIB2-specific autoreactive clonotypes appeared among same-patient CSF and blood CD4+ clonotypes.

Generated by immunoSEQ multiplex PCR, the TCRdb table keeps only in-frame clones and is missing some. The sample holds tens of thousands of clones; 80% to 90% are singletons and the top ten take approximately 1.3%. CDR1 is MNHEY and CDR2 is SVGAGI in the germline V gene. The CDR3 totals 13 residues. V lost 8 bases to trimming and J lost 7 bases; unmatched junction nucleotides: 8. Sequences were obtained from CD45RA- memory CD4+ T cells from PBMCs. The chain couples TRBV6-5 to TRBJ1-5, with 7 nucleotides matching TRBD1. This TCR derives from a human donor with narcolepsy. As DNA, the CDR3 is TGTGCCAGCCAGACAGGGCGGAACCAGCCCCAGCATTTT. This translates into CASQTGRNQPQHF.